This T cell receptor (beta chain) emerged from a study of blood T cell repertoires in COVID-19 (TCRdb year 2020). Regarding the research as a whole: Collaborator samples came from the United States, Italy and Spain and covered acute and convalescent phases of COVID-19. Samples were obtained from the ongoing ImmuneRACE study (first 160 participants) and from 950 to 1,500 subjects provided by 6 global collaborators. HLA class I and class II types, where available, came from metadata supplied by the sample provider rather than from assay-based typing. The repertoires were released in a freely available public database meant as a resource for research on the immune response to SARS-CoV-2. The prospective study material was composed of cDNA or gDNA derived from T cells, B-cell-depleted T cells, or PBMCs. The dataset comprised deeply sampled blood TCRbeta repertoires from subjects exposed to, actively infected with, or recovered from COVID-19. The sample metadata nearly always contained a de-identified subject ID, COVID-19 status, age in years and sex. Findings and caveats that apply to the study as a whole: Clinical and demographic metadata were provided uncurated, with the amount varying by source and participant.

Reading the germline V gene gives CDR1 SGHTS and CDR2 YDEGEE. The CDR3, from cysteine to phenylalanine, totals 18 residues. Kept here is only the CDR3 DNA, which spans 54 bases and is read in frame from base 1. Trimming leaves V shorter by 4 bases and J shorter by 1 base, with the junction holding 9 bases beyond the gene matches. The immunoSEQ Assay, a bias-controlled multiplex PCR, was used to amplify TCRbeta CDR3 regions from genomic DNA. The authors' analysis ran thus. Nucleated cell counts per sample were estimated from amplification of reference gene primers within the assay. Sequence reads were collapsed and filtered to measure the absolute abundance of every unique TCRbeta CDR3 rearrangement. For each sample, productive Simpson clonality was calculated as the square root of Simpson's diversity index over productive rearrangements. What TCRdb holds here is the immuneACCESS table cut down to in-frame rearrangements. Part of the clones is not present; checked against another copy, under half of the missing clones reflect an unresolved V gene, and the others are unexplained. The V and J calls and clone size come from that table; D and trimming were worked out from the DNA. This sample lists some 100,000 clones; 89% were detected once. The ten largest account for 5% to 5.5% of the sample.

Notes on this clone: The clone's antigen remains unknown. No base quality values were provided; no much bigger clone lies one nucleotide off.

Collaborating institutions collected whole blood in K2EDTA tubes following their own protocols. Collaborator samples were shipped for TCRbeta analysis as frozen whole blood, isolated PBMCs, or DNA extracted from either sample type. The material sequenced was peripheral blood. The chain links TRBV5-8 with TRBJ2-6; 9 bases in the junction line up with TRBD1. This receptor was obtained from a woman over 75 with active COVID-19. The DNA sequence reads TGTGCCAGCAGCCTTGGGACAGGGTTTAGATCTGGGGCCAACGTCCTGACTTTC. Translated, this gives CASSLGTGFRSGANVLTF. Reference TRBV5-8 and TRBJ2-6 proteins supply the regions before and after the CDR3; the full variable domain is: EAGVTQSPTHLIKTRGQQATLRCSPISGHTSVYWYQQALGLGLQFLLWYDEGEERNRGNFPPRFSGRQFPNYSSELNVNALELEDSALYLCASSLGTGFRSGANVLTFGAGSRLTVL.